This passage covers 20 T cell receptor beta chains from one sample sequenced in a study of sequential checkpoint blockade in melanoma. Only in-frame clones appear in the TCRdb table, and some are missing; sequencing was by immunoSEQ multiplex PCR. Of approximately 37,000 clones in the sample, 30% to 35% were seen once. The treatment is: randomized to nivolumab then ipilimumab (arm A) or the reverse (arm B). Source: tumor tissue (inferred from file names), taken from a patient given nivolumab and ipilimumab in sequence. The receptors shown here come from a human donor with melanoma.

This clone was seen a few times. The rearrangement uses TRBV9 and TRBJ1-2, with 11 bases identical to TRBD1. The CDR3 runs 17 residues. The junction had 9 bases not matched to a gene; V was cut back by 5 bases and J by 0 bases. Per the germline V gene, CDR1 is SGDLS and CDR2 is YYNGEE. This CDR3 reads CASRKSGTGGSNYGYTF. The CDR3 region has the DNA TGTGCCAGCAGGAAATCCGGGACAGGGGGTTCTAACTATGGCTACACCTTC.

The CDR3 coding sequence is TGTGCCAGTAGTCCAGACAGGATTCTCACAGATACGCAGTATTTT. Its protein product is CASSPDRILTDTQYF. This sequence joins TRBV19 and TRBJ2-3, with a tentative D call TRBD1 (6 bases). The CDR3 is 15 amino acids. V gave up 5 bases and J gave up 2 bases, with 14 bases separating them. Germline CDR1 and CDR2: LNHDA and SQIVND (reference sequence).

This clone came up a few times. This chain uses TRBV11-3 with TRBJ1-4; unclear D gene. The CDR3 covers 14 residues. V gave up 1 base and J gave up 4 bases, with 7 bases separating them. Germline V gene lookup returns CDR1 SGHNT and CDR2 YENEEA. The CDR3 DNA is TGTGCCAGCAGCTTAGGGTTAGGTAATGAAAAACTGTTTTTT. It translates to CASSLGLGNEKLFF.

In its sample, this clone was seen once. The CDR3 sequence is CASSKQVNMETQYF. Here the CDR3 DNA reads TGCGCCAGCAGCAAACAGGTTAACATGGAGACCCAGTACTTC. The genes are TRBV5-1 and TRBJ2-5, with D maybe TRBD1 (5 bases). The V end lost 4 bases, the J end lost 5 bases, and 15 bases lay between the germline ends. This CDR3 is 14 amino acids long. Per germline, CDR1 SGHRS and CDR2 YFSETQ. Supplemented by reference TRBV5-1 and TRBJ2-5, the full variable domain reads KAGVTQTPRYLIKTRGQQVTLSCSPISGHRSVSWYQQTPGQGLQFLFEYFSETQRNKGNFPGRFSGRQFSNSRSEMNVSTLELGDSALYLCASSKQVNMETQYFGPGTRLLVL.

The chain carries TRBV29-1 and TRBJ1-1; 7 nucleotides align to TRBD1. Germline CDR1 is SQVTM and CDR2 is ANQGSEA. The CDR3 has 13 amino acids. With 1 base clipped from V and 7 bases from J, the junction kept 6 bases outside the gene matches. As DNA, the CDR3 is TGCAGCGTTGAAGGTCGACAGGGCGATGAAGCTTTCTTT. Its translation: CSVEGRQGDEAFF.

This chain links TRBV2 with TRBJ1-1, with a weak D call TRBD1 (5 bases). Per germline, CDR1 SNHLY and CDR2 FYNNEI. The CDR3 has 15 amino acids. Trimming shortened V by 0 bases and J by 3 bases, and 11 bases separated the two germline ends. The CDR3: CASSEAARADTEAFF. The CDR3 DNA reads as TGTGCCAGCAGTGAAGCCGCCAGGGCGGACACTGAAGCTTTCTTT.

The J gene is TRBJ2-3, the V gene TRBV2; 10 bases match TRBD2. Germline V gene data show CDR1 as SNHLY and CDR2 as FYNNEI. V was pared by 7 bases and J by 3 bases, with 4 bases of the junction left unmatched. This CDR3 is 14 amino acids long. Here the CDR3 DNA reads TGTGCCAGCACACTAGCGGGGACAACAGATACGCAGTATTTT. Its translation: CASTLAGTTDTQYF.

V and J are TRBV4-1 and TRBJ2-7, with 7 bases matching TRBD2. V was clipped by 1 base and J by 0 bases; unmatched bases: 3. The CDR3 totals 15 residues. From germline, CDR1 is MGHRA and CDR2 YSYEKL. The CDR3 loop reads CASSQGGLGSYEQYF. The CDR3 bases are TGCGCCAGCAGCCAAGGTGGACTAGGCTCCTACGAGCAGTACTTC.

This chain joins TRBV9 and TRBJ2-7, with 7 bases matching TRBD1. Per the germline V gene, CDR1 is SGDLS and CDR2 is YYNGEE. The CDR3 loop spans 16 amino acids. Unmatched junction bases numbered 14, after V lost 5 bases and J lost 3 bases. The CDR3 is CASSEVLGDSYYEQYF. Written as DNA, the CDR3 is TGTGCCAGCAGTGAAGTTCTTGGGGACAGTTACTACGAGCAGTACTTC.

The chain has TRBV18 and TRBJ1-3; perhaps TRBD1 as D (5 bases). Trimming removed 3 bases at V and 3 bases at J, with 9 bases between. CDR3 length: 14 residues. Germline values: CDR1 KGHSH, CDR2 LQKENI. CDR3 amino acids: CASSPGQIGNTIYF. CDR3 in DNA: TGTGCCAGCTCACCGGGGCAGATTGGAAACACCATATATTTT.

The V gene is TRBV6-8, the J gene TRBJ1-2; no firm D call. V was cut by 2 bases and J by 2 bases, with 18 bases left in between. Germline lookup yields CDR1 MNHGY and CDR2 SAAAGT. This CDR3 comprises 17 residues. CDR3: CASSYQSRAAANYGYTF. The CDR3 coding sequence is TGTGCCAGCAGTTACCAATCGCGGGCAGCCGCAAACTATGGCTACACCTTC.

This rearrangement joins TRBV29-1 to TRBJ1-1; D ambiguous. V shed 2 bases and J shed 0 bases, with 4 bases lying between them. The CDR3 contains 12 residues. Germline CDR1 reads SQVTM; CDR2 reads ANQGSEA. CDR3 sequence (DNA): TGCAGCGTTGAACTTTTGAACACTGAAGCTTTCTTT. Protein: CSVELLNTEAFF.

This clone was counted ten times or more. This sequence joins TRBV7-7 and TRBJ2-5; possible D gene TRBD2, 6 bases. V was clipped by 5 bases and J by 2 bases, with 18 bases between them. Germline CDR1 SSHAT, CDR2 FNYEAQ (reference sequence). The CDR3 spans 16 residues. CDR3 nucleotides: TGTGCCAGCAGCGCCCCCCGGAGGGTCGAACAAGAGACCCAGTACTTC. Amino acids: CASSAPRRVEQETQYF.

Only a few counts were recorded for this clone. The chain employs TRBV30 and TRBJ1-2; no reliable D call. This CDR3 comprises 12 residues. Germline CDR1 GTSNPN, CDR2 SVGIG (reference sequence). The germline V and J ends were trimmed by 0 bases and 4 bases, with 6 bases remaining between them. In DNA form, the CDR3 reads TGTGCCTGGAGTGTAGCGGGCTATGGCTACACCTTC. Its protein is CAWSVAGYGYTF.

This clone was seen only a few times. Written as DNA, the CDR3 is TGTGCCAGCAGAGATCTAGGAGCCACAGATACGCAGTATTTT. This sequence encodes CASRDLGATDTQYF. This chain connects TRBV6-8 to TRBJ2-3, with no clear D. The CDR3 runs to 14 residues. The germline V gene encodes CDR1 MNHGY and CDR2 SAAAGT. Deletions cut 6 bases from V and 2 bases from J, with 12 bases between.

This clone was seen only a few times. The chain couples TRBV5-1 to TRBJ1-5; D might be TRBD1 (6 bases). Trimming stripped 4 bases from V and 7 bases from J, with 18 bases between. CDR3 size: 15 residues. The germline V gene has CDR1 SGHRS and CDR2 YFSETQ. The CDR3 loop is CASSESSRGRQPQHF. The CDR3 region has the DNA TGCGCCAGCAGCGAGTCTAGCAGGGGCAGGCAGCCCCAGCATTTT.

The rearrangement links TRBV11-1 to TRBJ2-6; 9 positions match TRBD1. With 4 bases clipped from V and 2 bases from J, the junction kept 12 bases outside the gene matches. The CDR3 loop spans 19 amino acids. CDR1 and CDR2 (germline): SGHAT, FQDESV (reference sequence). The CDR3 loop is CASSSPDRGVLAGANVLTF. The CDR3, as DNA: TGTGCCAGCAGCTCACCGGACAGGGGAGTTTTGGCTGGGGCCAACGTCCTGACTTTC.

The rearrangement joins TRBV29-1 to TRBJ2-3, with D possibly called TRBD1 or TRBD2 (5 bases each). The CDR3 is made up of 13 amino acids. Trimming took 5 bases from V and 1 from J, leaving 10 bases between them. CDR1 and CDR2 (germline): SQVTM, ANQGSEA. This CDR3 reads CSVSGAGTDTQYF. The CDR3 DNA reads TGCAGCGTTTCCGGGGCCGGCACAGATACGCAGTATTTT.

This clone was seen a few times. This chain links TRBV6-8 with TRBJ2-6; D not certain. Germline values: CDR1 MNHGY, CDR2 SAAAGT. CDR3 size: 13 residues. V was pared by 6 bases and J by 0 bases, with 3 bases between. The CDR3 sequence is CASRASGANVLTF. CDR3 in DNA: TGTGCCAGCAGGGCCTCTGGGGCCAACGTCCTGACTTTC.

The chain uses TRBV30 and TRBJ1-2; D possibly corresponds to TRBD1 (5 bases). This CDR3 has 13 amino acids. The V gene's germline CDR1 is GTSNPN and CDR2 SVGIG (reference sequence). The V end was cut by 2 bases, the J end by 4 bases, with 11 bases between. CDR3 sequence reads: CAWSRGGLYGYTF. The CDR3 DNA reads TGTGCCTGGAGTAGGGGTGGGCTCTATGGCTACACCTTC.